The 3 T cell receptor beta chains below come from one sample, sequenced in a study of PD-1 blockade in classical Hodgkin lymphoma. Brentuximab vedotin exposure varied, and every patient relapsed after autologous stem cell transplantation. Sequencing was performed with immunoSEQ multiplex PCR; in TCRdb, only in-frame clones are kept and a portion is missing. The sample shows tens of thousands of clones, around 71% of them seen only once. The sample here was peripheral blood mononuclear cells (PBMCs), taken before the second cycle of nivolumab. These receptors all come from a human donor with classical Hodgkin lymphoma.

In its sample, this clone was seen once. The J gene is TRBJ2-3, the V gene TRBV5-1; D possibly corresponds to TRBD2 (5 bases). Germline V lookup: CDR1 SGHRS, CDR2 YFSETQ. The CDR3 extends over 14 amino acids. V was cut by 0 bases and J by 6 bases, with 11 bases left in between. The CDR3 here is CASSLALGGDTQYF. In DNA, the CDR3 is TGCGCCAGCAGCTTGGCCCTCGGCGGGGATACGCAGTATTTT.

The chain employs TRBV27 and TRBJ2-7, with 9 bases identical to TRBD1. The J segment lost 1 base and the V segment lost 5 bases, leaving 9 bases of the junction unmatched. Germline CDR1 reads MNHEY; CDR2 reads SMNVEV (reference sequence). This CDR3 has 16 residues. CDR3 nucleotide sequence: TGTGCCAGCAGTACAACATGGGACAGGGTTTCCTACGAGCAGTACTTC. Protein: CASSTTWDRVSYEQYF.

V and J are TRBV25-1 and TRBJ1-5; the D gene is possibly TRBD1 (5 bases). Per germline, CDR1 MGHDK and CDR2 SYGVNS. The CDR3 is made up of 14 amino acids. Trimming pared 2 bases from V and 9 bases from J, leaving 14 bases between. The CDR3 protein is CASSEGSKGRPQHF. The CDR3 nucleotides read TGTGCCAGCAGTGAAGGATCCAAGGGGAGGCCCCAGCATTTT.